The clone carrying this T cell receptor (beta chain) was seen only a few times. Its antigen is currently unknown. These data are taken from a study of tumor-infiltrating lymphocytes in localized non-small cell lung cancer. In the study overall: Several tumor histologies, both smoking statuses, and some post-neoadjuvant chemotherapy samples were included.

The V end was cut by 3 bases, the J end by 1 base, with 9 bases between. Germline V gene sequence: CDR1 LNHDA, CDR2 SQIVND (reference sequence). The CDR3 extends over 14 amino acids. Measured with immunoSEQ multiplex PCR; TCRdb has only the in-frame clones, and not every one. The table has under 8,500 clones, roughly 71% seen once. Study findings and constraints: Tumor T-cell fraction was not associated with recurrence-free survival. Each assay used a separate piece of the same tissue. Immunotypes IM1 and IM2 had similar TCR-derived T-cell fractions.

This clonotype was sampled from a human donor with non-small cell lung cancer. V and J are TRBV19 and TRBJ1-1; D not resolved. The material sequenced was lung tumor tissue. The CDR3 DNA is TGTGCCAGTAGTATTGACCGGGAGAACACTGAAGCTTTCTTT. This codes for CASSIDRENTEAFF.